The 27 T cell receptor beta chains below all came from one sample that was sequenced in a study of T cells in Graves' hyperthyroidism and ophthalmopathy (dated 2019 in TCRdb). Receptors were amplified or captured by multiplex PCR. This sample was sequenced with an Illumina HiSeq 2000. The TCR beta CDR3 regions were amplified from RNA transcripts. The TCR CDR3 was subjected to a first round of RT-PCR using the HTBI primer set and the Qiagen OneStep RT-PCR kit. TCRdb passed the public sequencing reads through fastp at Q25 and MiXCR, retaining productive beta sequences. CDR3 protein sequences are deduplicated, and each keeps its most common genes and DNA. Recorded for this sample are more than 500,000 distinct CDR3 sequences; roughly 17% of them occurred a single time. The ten largest clones take up 3% to 4% of the sample. The sequenced material came from blood. The receptors were sampled from a woman between 25 and 40 years old with Graves' hyperthyroidism.

The DNA for the CDR3 is TGTGCCAGCAGTTTCTACAGGAAGATCTATGGCTACACCTTC. It yields the protein CASSFYRKIYGYTF. The chain combines TRBV28 with TRBJ1-2; a possible D gene is TRBD1 (5 bases). In germline, CDR1 is MDHEN, CDR2 SYDVKM. V was clipped by 3 bases and J by 4 bases, with 12 bases between them. This CDR3 region has 14 residues.

A few counts support this clonotype. The gene calls are TRBV29-1 and TRBJ1-1, with D maybe TRBD1 (5 bases). Trimming pared 5 bases from V and 0 bases from J, leaving 16 bases between. This CDR3 region has 15 residues. From germline, CDR1 is SQVTM and CDR2 ANQGSEA. CDR3 loop: CSVQWGVNLNTEAFF. CDR3 sequence (DNA): TGCAGCGTTCAATGGGGGGTAAATCTGAACACTGAAGCTTTCTTT.

This chain uses TRBV12-3 or TRBV12-4 with TRBJ1-6; D possibly corresponds to TRBD1 (6 bases). The V gene lost 4 bases and the J gene lost 10 bases, with 14 bases spanning the gap. The CDR3 consists of 14 residues. CDR3 nucleotide sequence: TGTGCCAGCAGTTCCTGGGACATCCGATCACCCCTCCACTTT. Amino acid sequence: CASSSWDIRSPLHF.

This clonotype has at least ten counts. This chain joins TRBV2 and TRBJ2-7, with TRBD2 as a possible D gene (5 bases). V was cut by 8 bases and J by 3 bases, with 11 bases left in between. The germline gives CDR1 SNHLY, CDR2 FYNNEI. The CDR3 runs to 12 residues. CDR3 nucleotides: TGTGCCAGCTCAGGACTGCGCTACGAGCAGTACTTC. Amino acid sequence: CASSGLRYEQYF.

This clonotype was detected a few times. The rearrangement joins TRBV3-1 to TRBJ1-1; D unclear. This CDR3 comprises 13 residues. The V and J ends lost 6 bases and 0 bases respectively, with 8 bases between them. Germline CDR1 reads LGHDT; CDR2 reads YNNKEL (reference sequence). CDR3 loop: CASRYTVNTEAFF. For the CDR3, the DNA is TGTGCCAGCAGGTACACGGTGAACACTGAAGCTTTCTTT.

In its sample, this clonotype was seen many times. This rearrangement joins TRBV7-2 to TRBJ2-3, with D perhaps matching TRBD2 (6 bases). V was trimmed by 4 bases and J by 4 bases, leaving 15 bases between them. Germline V lookup: CDR1 SGHTA, CDR2 FQGNSA. CDR3 length equals 15 residues. The CDR3, as DNA: TGTGCCAGCAGCTACAGGAGGGGTCGGCCAGATACGCAGTATTTT. Residues: CASSYRRGRPDTQYF.

This clonotype has more than one count but fewer than ten. The CDR3 bases are TGCGCCAGCAGTGAGTCAAAGCGGGGCACAGATACGCAGTATTTT. Its protein is CASSESKRGTDTQYF. V usage is TRBV10-1 and J usage is TRBJ2-3, with a tentative D call TRBD2 (6 bases). This CDR3 contains 15 residues. V was trimmed by 0 bases and J by 1 base, leaving 8 bases between them. From germline, CDR1 is WNHNN and CDR2 SYGVQD (reference sequence).

This clonotype has ten or more counts. This sequence joins TRBV30 and TRBJ2-7; 9 nucleotides align to TRBD2. Per germline, CDR1 GTSNPN and CDR2 SVGIG (reference sequence). J was trimmed by 6 bases and V by 1 base; bases with no gene match: 7. The CDR3 sequence is 14 residues long. The CDR3 region has the DNA TGTGCCTGGAGTGGCGTGGCGGGAGGGCGCGAGCAGTACTTC. It translates to CAWSGVAGGREQYF.

There are a few counts of this clonotype. The chain joins TRBV5-8 to TRBJ2-5, with D unresolved. Per germline, CDR1 SGHTS and CDR2 YDEGEE. The length of the CDR3 is 15 residues. V was trimmed by 5 bases and J by 0 bases, leaving 14 bases between them. CDR3 region: CASSPADGYQETQYF. CDR3 bases: TGTGCCAGCAGTCCTGCAGACGGCTACCAAGAGACCCAGTACTTC.

This clonotype was seen at least ten times. The chain uses TRBV12-3 or TRBV12-4 and TRBJ2-1; 7 nucleotides agree with TRBD2. CDR3 size: 15 residues. J gave up 9 bases and V 6 bases, and 14 bases lay outside the gene matches. The CDR3 nucleotides read TGTGCCAGCAGCCCAGCGTCGGGGGAGGGCTTTGAGCAGTTCTTC. Translation gives CASSPASGEGFEQFF.

This clonotype was found a few times. The J gene is TRBJ1-1, the V gene TRBV29-1, with D perhaps matching TRBD1 (5 bases). In germline, CDR1 is SQVTM, CDR2 ANQGSEA. Trimming shortened V by 6 bases and J by 11 bases, and 13 bases separated the two germline ends. CDR3 length: 10 amino acids. For the CDR3, the DNA is TGCAGCGTCCCCGGGACGGGGGCTTTCTTT. Translating it yields CSVPGTGAFF.

This clonotype was seen ten or more times. The chain joins TRBV2 to TRBJ1-1; D gene unclear. This CDR3 has 14 residues. Germline V gene data show CDR1 as SNHLY and CDR2 as FYNNEI. Trimming took 6 bases from V and 4 from J, leaving 15 bases between them. As DNA, the CDR3 is TGTGCCAGCAGAGAACATCAAGCGAGCACTGAAGCTTTCTTT. Translating it yields CASREHQASTEAFF.

The chain has TRBV19 and TRBJ2-7; D gene ambiguous. CDR1 LNHDA and CDR2 SQIVND come from the germline V gene (reference sequence). V was shortened by 4 bases and J by 3 bases, with 13 bases between the two germline ends. CDR3 length equals 14 residues. CDR3 DNA sequence: TGTGCCAGTAGTACCCGACTGGGCGGCTACGAGCAGTACTTC. Translated, it gives CASSTRLGGYEQYF.

This clonotype has at least ten counts. This chain's CDR3 is CASSLSPGGKPQHF. CDR3 nucleotides: TGTGCCAGCAGTTTATCCCCTGGTGGTAAGCCCCAGCATTTT. This sequence joins TRBV28 and TRBJ1-5; D is ambiguous. CDR1 and CDR2 from the germline V gene are MDHEN and SYDVKM. Trimming cost V 1 base and J 8 bases, with 12 bases left between them. This CDR3 contains 14 residues.

A remark on this clonotype: At one end the junction does not follow the germline gene, possibly because of a read error. V usage is TRBV18 and J usage is TRBJ2-2; weak D call: TRBD1 (6 bases). The CDR3 loop spans 14 amino acids. The germline CDR1 and CDR2 sequences are KGHSH and LQKENI. The CDR3 region is CASSGDTNTGDLFF. DNA for the CDR3: TGTGCCAGCTCAGGGGACACGAACACCGGGGATCTGTTTTTT. Drawing the rest from reference TRBV18 and TRBJ2-2, the complete variable domain is NAGVMQNPRHLVRRRGQEARLRCSPMKGHSHVYWYRQLPEEGLKFMVYLQKENIIDESGMPKERFSAEFPKEGPSILRIQQVVRGDSAAYFCASSGDTNTGDLFFGEGSRLTVL.

This clonotype appeared many times. The chain uses TRBV28 and TRBJ1-5; D unclear. V lost 5 bases and J lost 0, with 11 bases in between. The length of the CDR3 is 15 residues. The germline gives CDR1 MDHEN, CDR2 SYDVKM. The CDR3 DNA reads as TGTGCCAGCAGTCCAAGGCGGGATAGCAATCAGCCCCAGCATTTT. Its translation is CASSPRRDSNQPQHF.

This clonotype was picked up a small number of times. The rearrangement uses TRBV20-1 and TRBJ2-2; possibly TRBD2 for D (5 bases). Trimming removed 6 bases at V and 0 bases at J, with 11 bases between. There are 14 residues in the CDR3. CDR1 and CDR2 (germline): DFQATT, SNEGSKA (reference sequence). The chain's CDR3 is CSARTFANTGELFF. CDR3 nucleotides: TGCAGTGCAAGGACTTTCGCGAACACCGGGGAGCTGTTTTTT.

Concerning this clonotype: A single base separates this from a much larger clone, so it may be a read error. The CDR3 reads CASSADRGFTETRYF. The CDR3 nucleotides read TGTGCCAGCAGTGCTGACAGGGGGTTTACGGAGACCCGGTACTTC. The V call is TRBV25-1, the J call TRBJ2-5; 9 bases match TRBD1. CDR1 MGHDK and CDR2 SYGVNS come from the germline V gene. The CDR3 spans 15 residues.

The V call is TRBV24-1, the J call TRBJ1-1; the D gene is possibly TRBD1 (5 bases). The CDR3 loop spans 15 amino acids. V was cut by 4 bases and J by 1 base, with 12 bases left in between. Germline lookup yields CDR1 KGHDR and CDR2 SFDVKD. The CDR3 DNA is TGTGCCACCAGTGAGGGGGGACGGGGGAACACTGAAGCTTTCTTT. This sequence encodes CATSEGGRGNTEAFF.

At least ten counts were recorded for this clonotype. This chain uses TRBV5-1 with TRBJ2-7; D is perhaps TRBD2 (5 bases). CDR1 is SGHRS and CDR2 is YFSETQ in the germline V gene. Trimming took off 3 bases at V and 3 bases at J, with 19 bases between the two ends. The CDR3 is 16 amino acids. Here the CDR3 reads CASSSDPGNLGYEQYF. In DNA, the CDR3 is TGCGCCAGCAGCTCAGATCCGGGAAATCTCGGCTACGAGCAGTACTTC.

This clonotype showed up many times. This rearrangement joins TRBV18 to TRBJ2-7, with D uncertain. Germline V CDR1 and CDR2: KGHSH, LQKENI. The V and J ends lost 2 bases and 4 bases respectively, with 12 bases between them. The CDR3 extends over 14 amino acids. The DNA of the CDR3 is TGTGCCAGCTCACCAAGGGCAGGCAATTACGAGCAGTACTTC. This codes for CASSPRAGNYEQYF.

The V call is TRBV20-1, the J call TRBJ2-2, with D possibly being TRBD1 (6 bases). The CDR3 consists of 13 residues. V was shortened by 3 bases and J by 1 base, with 6 bases between the two germline ends. Germline CDR1 and CDR2: DFQATT and SNEGSKA (reference sequence). CDR3 nucleotide sequence: TGCAGTGCTAGGGGACAGAACACCGGGGAGCTGTTTTTT. This sequence encodes CSARGQNTGELFF.

This clonotype was detected many times. The chain joins TRBV6-5 to TRBJ2-5; TRBD2 matches 9 bases. Trimming removed 2 bases from V and 1 base from J; junction bases left unmatched: 8. CDR1 and CDR2 from the germline V gene are MNHEY and SVGAGI. The CDR3 consists of 17 residues. The CDR3 spells CASSYRAASGVQETQYF. As DNA, the CDR3 is TGTGCCAGCAGTTACCGCGCCGCTAGCGGGGTCCAAGAGACCCAGTACTTC.

The chain carries TRBV7-9 and TRBJ2-5; D gene uncertain. The ends were cut back, 2 bases at V and 8 bases at J, with 15 bases in the middle. Germline CDR1 is SEHNR and CDR2 is FQNEAQ (reference sequence). This CDR3 spans 14 amino acids. CDR3 loop: CASSLLAATATQYF. Written as DNA, the CDR3 is TGTGCCAGCAGCTTATTGGCAGCAACGGCAACCCAGTACTTC.

The chain joins TRBV27 to TRBJ1-4; D ambiguous. In germline, CDR1 is MNHEY, CDR2 SMNVEV (reference sequence). V shed 5 bases and J shed 4 bases, with 26 bases lying between them. The CDR3 loop spans 19 amino acids. This CDR3 reads CASSPRFRTVRKDNEKLFF. CDR3 DNA sequence: TGTGCCAGCAGTCCCCGTTTTCGAACAGTGAGGAAGGATAATGAAAAACTGTTTTTT.

This clonotype showed up just a few times. This sequence joins TRBV3-1 and TRBJ1-5; 7 nucleotides agree with TRBD1. The CDR3 consists of 18 residues. Germline V gene lookup returns CDR1 LGHDT and CDR2 YNNKEL (reference sequence). V shed 1 base and J 1 base; nucleotides not matched to a gene: 10. CDR3: CASSQGGDRDPSNQPQHF. The CDR3 DNA sequence: TGTGCCAGCAGCCAAGGGGGCGACAGGGACCCGAGCAATCAGCCCCAGCATTTT.

This clonotype was observed at least ten times. V gene TRBV7-2 combines with J gene TRBJ2-7; the D gene is possibly TRBD1 (6 bases). With 6 bases removed from V and 8 bases from J, the gap between germline ends came to 17 bases. CDR1 is SGHTA and CDR2 is FQGNSA in the germline V gene. The CDR3 sequence is 13 residues long. The CDR3 DNA follows: TGTGCCAGCAGTCGTGCGGACAGTACGCAGCAGTACTTC. Translating it yields CASSRADSTQQYF. The full variable domain, rest sourced from reference TRBV7-2 and TRBJ2-7, is GAGVSQSPSNKVTEKGKDVELRCDPISGHTALYWYRQSLGQGLEFLIYFQGNSAPDKSGLPSDRFSAERTGGSVSTLTIQRTQQEDSAVYLCASSRADSTQQYFGPGTRLTVT.